The sequence of this TCR beta chain was determined in a study of blood T cell repertoires in COVID-19. Study-wide context: Sample material is recorded as cDNA or gDNA derived from T cells, B-cell-depleted T cells, or PBMCs.

CDR1 is LNHNV and CDR2 is YYDKDF in the germline V gene (reference sequence). The V gene lost 0 bases and the J gene lost 3 bases, with 10 bases spanning the gap. The CDR3 runs to 15 residues. Clones were sequenced by immunoSEQ multiplex PCR, and TCRdb holds only the in-frame ones, with some missing. The sample carries tens of thousands of clones, 75% to 85% recorded once. Those enrolled in Seattle joined during active infection and were followed longitudinally afterward. The chain links TRBV15 to TRBJ2-3, with D perhaps TRBD2 (5 bases). The sequence came from a man aged 50-59 years with COVID-19, enrolled during active disease. The sequenced sample was peripheral blood. CDR3 residues: CATSRDLGGTDTQYF. CDR3 DNA sequence: TGTGCCACCAGCAGAGATCTTGGCGGGACAGATACGCAGTATTTT.